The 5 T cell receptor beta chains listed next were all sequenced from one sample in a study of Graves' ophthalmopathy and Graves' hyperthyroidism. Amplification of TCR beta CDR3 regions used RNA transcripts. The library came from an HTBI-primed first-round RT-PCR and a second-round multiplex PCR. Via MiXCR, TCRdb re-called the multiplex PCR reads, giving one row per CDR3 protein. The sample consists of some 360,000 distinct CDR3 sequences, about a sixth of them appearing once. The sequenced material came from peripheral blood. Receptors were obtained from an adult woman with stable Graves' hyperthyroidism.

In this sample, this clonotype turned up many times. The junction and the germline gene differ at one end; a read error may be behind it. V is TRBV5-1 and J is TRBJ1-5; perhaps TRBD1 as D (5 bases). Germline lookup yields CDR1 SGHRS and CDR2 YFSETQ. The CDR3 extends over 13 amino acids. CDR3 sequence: CANSRDPDQPQHF. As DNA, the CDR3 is TGCGCCAACAGCAGGGATCCAGATCAGCCCCAGCATTTT.

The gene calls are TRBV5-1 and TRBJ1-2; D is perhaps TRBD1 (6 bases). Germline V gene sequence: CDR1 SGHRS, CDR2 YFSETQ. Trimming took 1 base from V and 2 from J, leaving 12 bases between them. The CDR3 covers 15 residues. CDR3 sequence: CASSLRDTGNYGYTF. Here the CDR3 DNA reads TGCGCCAGCAGCTTGCGGGACACAGGGAACTATGGCTACACCTTC.

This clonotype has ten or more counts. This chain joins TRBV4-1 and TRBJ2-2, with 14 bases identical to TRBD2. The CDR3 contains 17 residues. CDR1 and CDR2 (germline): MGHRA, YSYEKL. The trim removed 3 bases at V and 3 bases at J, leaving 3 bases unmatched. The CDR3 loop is CASSQRGLAGDTGELFF. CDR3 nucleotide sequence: TGCGCCAGCAGCCAGAGGGGACTAGCGGGAGACACCGGGGAGCTGTTTTTT.

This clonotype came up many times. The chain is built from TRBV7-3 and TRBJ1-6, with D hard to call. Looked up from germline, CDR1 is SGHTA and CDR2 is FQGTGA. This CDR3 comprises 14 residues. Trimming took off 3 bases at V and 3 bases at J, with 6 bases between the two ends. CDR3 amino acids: CASSFGYYNSPLHF. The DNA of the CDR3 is TGTGCCAGCAGCTTTGGTTACTATAATTCACCCCTCCACTTT.

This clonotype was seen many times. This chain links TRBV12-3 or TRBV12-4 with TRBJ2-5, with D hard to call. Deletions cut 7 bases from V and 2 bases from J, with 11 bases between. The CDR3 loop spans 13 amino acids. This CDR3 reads CASTLLPQETQYF. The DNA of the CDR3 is TGTGCCAGCACCCTCCTTCCTCAAGAGACCCAGTACTTC.